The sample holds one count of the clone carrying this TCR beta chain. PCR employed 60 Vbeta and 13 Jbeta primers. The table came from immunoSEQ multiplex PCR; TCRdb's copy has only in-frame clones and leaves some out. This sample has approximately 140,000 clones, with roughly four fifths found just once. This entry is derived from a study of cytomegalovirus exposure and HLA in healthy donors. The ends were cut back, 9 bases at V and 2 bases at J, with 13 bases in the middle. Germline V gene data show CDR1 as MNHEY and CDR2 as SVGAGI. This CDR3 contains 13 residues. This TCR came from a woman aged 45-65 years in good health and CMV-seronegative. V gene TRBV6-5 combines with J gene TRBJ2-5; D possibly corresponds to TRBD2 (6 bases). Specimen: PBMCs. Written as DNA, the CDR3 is TGTGCCAGTAGATCCGGGGGTCAAGAGACCCAGTACTTC. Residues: CASRSGGQETQYF.